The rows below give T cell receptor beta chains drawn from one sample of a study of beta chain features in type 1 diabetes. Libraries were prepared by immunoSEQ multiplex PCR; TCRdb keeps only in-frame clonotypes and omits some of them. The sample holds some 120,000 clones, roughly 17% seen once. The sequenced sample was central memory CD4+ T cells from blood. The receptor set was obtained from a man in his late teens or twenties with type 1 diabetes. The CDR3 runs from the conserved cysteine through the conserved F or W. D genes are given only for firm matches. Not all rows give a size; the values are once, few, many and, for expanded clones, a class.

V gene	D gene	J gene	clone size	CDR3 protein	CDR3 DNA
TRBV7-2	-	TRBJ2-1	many	CASSLGQDNEQFF	TGTGCCAGCAGCTTAGGACAGGACAATGAGCAGTTCTTC
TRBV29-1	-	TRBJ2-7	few	CSVEGSGREYEQYF	TGCAGCGTTGAAGGGAGTGGCAGGGAGTACGAGCAGTACTTC
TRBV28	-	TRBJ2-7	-	CASSLAGYEQYF	TGTGCCAGCAGTTTGGCAGGCTACGAGCAGTACTTC
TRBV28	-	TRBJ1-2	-	CASSFGQTTHGYTF	TGTGCCAGCAGTTTCGGGCAAACTACCCATGGCTACACCTTC
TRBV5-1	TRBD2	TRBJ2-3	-	CASSRGGYTDTQYF	TGCGCCAGCAGTCGCGGGGGGTACACAGATACGCAGTATTTT
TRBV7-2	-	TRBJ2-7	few	CASSTQTVGAYEQYF	TGTGCCAGCAGCACCCAGACAGTGGGAGCCTACGAGCAGTACTTC
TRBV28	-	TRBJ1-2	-	CASSPALRDGYTF	TGTGCCAGCTCCCCAGCCTTGAGGGATGGCTACACCTTC
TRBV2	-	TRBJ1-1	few	CASTLGAGTEAFF	TGTGCCAGCACCCTAGGGGCAGGCACTGAAGCTTTCTTT
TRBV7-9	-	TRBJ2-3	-	CASSLEGTDTQYF	TGTGCCAGCAGCTTAGAAGGCACAGATACGCAGTATTTT
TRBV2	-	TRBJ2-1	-	CASSDGTPSYNEQFF	TGTGCCAGCAGTGACGGGACACCCTCCTACAATGAGCAGTTCTTC
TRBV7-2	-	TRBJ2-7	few	CASSHSYEQYF	TGTGCCAGCAGCCACTCCTACGAGCAGTACTTC
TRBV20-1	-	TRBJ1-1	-	CSATWNTEAFF	TGCAGTGCTACCTGGAACACTGAAGCTTTCTTT
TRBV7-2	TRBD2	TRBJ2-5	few	CASSLVLAGAGGTQYF	TGTGCCAGCAGCTTAGTGCTAGCGGGGGCCGGGGGGACCCAGTACTTC
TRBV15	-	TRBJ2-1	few	CATSRDVGREQFF	TGTGCCACCAGCAGGGACGTTGGGAGAGAGCAGTTCTTC
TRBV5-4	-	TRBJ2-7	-	CASSLLDGEQYF	TGTGCCAGCAGCTTACTGGACGGTGAGCAGTACTTC
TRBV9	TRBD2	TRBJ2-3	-	CASSVTSVTDTQYF	TGTGCCAGCAGCGTGACTAGCGTCACAGATACGCAGTATTTT
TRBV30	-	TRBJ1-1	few	CAWSVIEGSGAFF	TGTGCCTGGAGTGTCATCGAGGGGAGTGGGGCTTTCTTT
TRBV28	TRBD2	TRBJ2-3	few	CASSFSSAGEDTQYF	TGTGCCAGCAGTTTCTCTTCAGCGGGAGAAGATACGCAGTATTTT
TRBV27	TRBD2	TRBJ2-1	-	CASSLGRLAGLSSYNEQFF	TGTGCCAGCAGTTTGGGCAGACTAGCGGGGCTAAGCTCCTACAATGAGCAGTTCTTC
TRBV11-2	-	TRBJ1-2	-	CASSLEGTSYGYTF	TGTGCCAGCAGCTTAGAAGGCACGAGCTATGGCTACACCTTC
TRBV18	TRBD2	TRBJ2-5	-	CASSPPGLAGVGQETQYF	TGTGCCAGCTCACCACCCGGACTAGCGGGAGTCGGCCAAGAGACCCAGTACTTC
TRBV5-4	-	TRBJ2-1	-	CASSLTRALNEQFF	TGTGCCAGCAGCTTAACCCGGGCCCTCAATGAGCAGTTCTTC
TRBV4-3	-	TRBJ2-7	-	CASSQELDSYFEQYF	TGCGCCAGCAGCCAAGAACTAGATTCTTACTTCGAGCAGTACTTC
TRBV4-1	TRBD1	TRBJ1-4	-	CASSHQQGGNELFF	TGCGCCAGCAGCCACCAACAGGGGGGAAACGAACTGTTTTTT
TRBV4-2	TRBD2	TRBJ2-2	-	CASSPSASTSRNTGELFF	TGTGCCAGCAGCCCGTCGGCATCGACTAGCCGGAACACCGGGGAGCTGTTTTTT
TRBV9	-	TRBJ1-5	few	CASSVDSHQPQHF	TGTGCCAGCAGCGTAGATAGCCATCAGCCCCAGCATTTT